This TCR beta chain derives from a study of blood T cell repertoires in COVID-19 (dated by TCRdb to 2020 to 2022). Regarding the study in general: Samples from collaborators originated in the United States, Italy and Spain and spanned both the acute and convalescent phases of COVID-19. The prospective study material was composed of cDNA or gDNA derived from T cells, B-cell-depleted T cells, or PBMCs. Deeply sampled blood TCRbeta repertoires from subjects exposed to, actively infected with, or recovered from COVID-19 were included in the dataset. Where available, HLA class I and class II types were taken from metadata supplied by the sample provider and were not determined by assay-based typing. The repertoires were made available in a free public database intended to serve as a resource for research on the immune response to SARS-CoV-2. Sample metadata almost always included a de-identified subject ID, COVID-19 status, age in years and sex. Samples came from the ongoing ImmuneRACE study (first 160 participants) plus 1,254 subjects from 6 global collaborators.

Results the study describes overall, beyond this receptor: The amount of clinical and demographic metadata varied by source and participant and was provided uncurated.

Participants in the prospective study were enrolled through a virtual design, were aged about 18 to 90 years, and lived in fewer than 30 United States geographic areas. In the prospective study, cohorts were assigned on the basis of participant-reported clinical history obtained from a screening survey and a study questionnaire. A participant counted as exposed if, within 2 weeks of entering the study, that participant had been in contact with someone who had a PCR-confirmed or clinician-diagnosed COVID-19 case. Each participant in the prospective study had whole blood, serum and a nasopharyngeal or oropharyngeal swab collected by mobile phlebotomists. Additional blood draws and questionnaires over an approximately 2-month period could optionally be provided by prospective study participants. Blood samples from the prospective study were shipped frozen or at room temperature prior to DNA extraction.

For this clone: Its specific antigen is unknown. No much larger clone is present one base from it, and per-base qualities are unavailable.

TCRbeta CDR3 regions were amplified from genomic DNA using the immunoSEQ Assay, a bias-controlled multiplex PCR. As for the original processing: The number of nucleated cells in each sample was estimated by amplification of reference gene primers within the assay. Sequence reads were collapsed and filtered to measure the absolute abundance of every unique TCRbeta CDR3 rearrangement. For each sample, productive Simpson clonality was calculated as the square root of Simpson's diversity index across productive rearrangements. Here the immuneACCESS table is served through TCRdb, limited to in-frame sequences with V and J called. Missing clones are a known gap in these copies; in checked studies unresolved V genes cover under half, and the rest lacks a known reason. The D gene and trimming were derived from the DNA, and the V and J assignments and clone size from that table. This sample lists more than 250,000 clones; 80% to 85% were detected once. The biggest ten clones account for about 5% of the sample.

CDR1 is given as GTSNPN and CDR2 as SVGIG, both from the germline V gene (reference sequence). Between the V and J ends, shortened by 2 bases and 4 bases respectively, the junction contains 9 bases. Spanning cysteine to phenylalanine, the CDR3 consists of 12 amino acids. Just CDR3 DNA is preserved here, 36 bases in frame from base 1. The sample consisted of PBMCs or T cells enriched from blood (not recorded which). Recombination connected TRBV30 to TRBJ2-7, with TRBD2 as a weak D call on 5 bases. The clonotype comes from a man aged 40-49 years who had been exposed to COVID-19. The CDR3 reads CAWSFEGYEQYF. The DNA reads TGTGCCTGGAGTTTCGAGGGATACGAGCAGTACTTC. Beyond the CDR3, the reference TRBV30 and TRBJ2-7 genes provide the residues; the full variable domain reads: SQTIHQWPATLVQPVGSPLSLECTVEGTSNPNLYWYRQAAGRGLQLLFYSVGIGQISSEVPQNLSASRPQDRQFILSSKKLLLSDSGFYLCAWSFEGYEQYFGPGTRLTVT.